This entry lists 26 T cell receptor beta chains sequenced from one sample in a study of PD-1 blockade in classical Hodgkin lymphoma. Time point here: newly diagnosed, previously untreated cHL patient sample. The repertoire was sequenced with immunoSEQ multiplex PCR; TCRdb's copy has only in-frame clones and lacks some. The sample contains 25,000 to 35,000 clones, 94% of which appear only once. The specimen was peripheral blood mononuclear cells (PBMCs). Receptors originate from a human donor with classical Hodgkin lymphoma.

The chain carries TRBV7-2 and TRBJ2-3; no definite D call. The germline V and J ends were trimmed by 1 base and 5 bases, with 10 bases remaining between them. This CDR3 is 14 amino acids long. The germline V gene encodes CDR1 SGHTA and CDR2 FQGNSA. The CDR3 here is CASSLDTIIDTQYF. The CDR3 DNA reads TGTGCCAGCAGCTTAGACACAATTATAGATACGCAGTATTTT.

The chain joins TRBV6-5 to TRBJ1-1; D call uncertain. CDR1 and CDR2 from the germline V gene are MNHEY and SVGAGI. There are 13 residues in the CDR3. V was trimmed by 6 bases and J by 0 bases, leaving 8 bases between them. The CDR3, as DNA: TGTGCCAGCAGGGGCGGTGTGAACACTGAAGCTTTCTTT. Amino acids: CASRGGVNTEAFF.

The CDR3: CASSEDWTSYEQYF. The CDR3, as DNA: TGTGCCAGCAGTGAGGACTGGACCTCCTACGAGCAGTACTTC. V and J are TRBV2 and TRBJ2-7; D may be TRBD2 (5 bases). This CDR3 is 14 amino acids long. The germline V gene encodes CDR1 SNHLY and CDR2 FYNNEI. V was trimmed by 3 bases and J by 0 bases, leaving 9 bases between them. Drawing the rest from reference TRBV2 and TRBJ2-7, the complete variable domain is EPEVTQTPSHQVTQMGQEVILRCVPISNHLYFYWYRQILGQKVEFLVSFYNNEISEKSEIFDDQFSVERPDGSNFTLKIRSTKLEDSAMYFCASSEDWTSYEQYFGPGTRLTVT.

The gene calls are TRBV7-9 and TRBJ2-7, with 10 bases lining up with TRBD2. V dropped 8 bases and J dropped 2; count of bases not matched to a gene: 6. The CDR3 covers 14 residues. CDR1 SEHNR and CDR2 FQNEAQ come from the germline V gene (reference sequence). CDR3 protein: CASLRTSGPYEQYF. Here the CDR3 DNA reads TGTGCCAGCCTCCGGACTAGCGGACCCTACGAGCAGTACTTC.

The genes are TRBV19 and TRBJ1-4; the match to TRBD1 covers 8 bases. Germline CDR1 LNHDA, CDR2 SQIVND (reference sequence). The ends lost 3 bases at V and 8 bases at J; junction bases unmatched: 2. The CDR3 is made up of 13 amino acids. DNA for the CDR3: TGTGCCAGTAGTATTCGACAGGGGGAAAAACTGTTTTTT. This codes for CASSIRQGEKLFF.

This sequence joins TRBV25-1 and TRBJ1-1; 9 bases agree with TRBD1. Germline trimming cut 2 bases from V and 6 bases from J; bases unmatched to any gene: 7. The CDR3 spans 15 residues. Germline V gene lookup returns CDR1 MGHDK and CDR2 SYGVNS. The CDR3 DNA reads as TGTGCCAGCAGTGAACCTGACAGGGGGGTCTCTGAAGCTTTCTTT. Translation gives CASSEPDRGVSEAFF.

This chain uses TRBV7-8 with TRBJ1-6, with 8 bases aligning to TRBD1. Per germline, CDR1 SGHVS and CDR2 FQNEAQ. The CDR3 consists of 14 residues. With V trimmed by 4 bases and J by 9 bases, 5 bases remained unmatched. In DNA, the CDR3 is TGTGCCAGCAGCTCAGACAGGGGAGGTTCACCCCTCCACTTT. Its translation is CASSSDRGGSPLHF.

This chain uses TRBV6-5 with TRBJ2-7; D possibly corresponds to TRBD2 (5 bases). The V gene's germline CDR1 is MNHEY and CDR2 SVGAGI. This CDR3 has 16 residues. Trimming took off 0 bases at V and 3 bases at J, with 15 bases between the two ends. CDR3 in amino acids: CASSYSYSSDLYEQYF. DNA of the CDR3: TGTGCCAGCAGTTACTCGTATAGTAGCGACCTCTACGAGCAGTACTTC.

This clone has just one count. The chain combines TRBV5-6 with TRBJ1-2; D not certain. The CDR3 is 16 amino acids. With 2 bases removed from V and 4 bases from J, the gap between germline ends came to 18 bases. CDR1 and CDR2 (germline): SGHDT, YYEEEE. The DNA for the CDR3 is TGTGCCAGCAGCTTTGCCCCATATATGGCAGCCTATGGCTACACCTTC. It encodes CASSFAPYMAAYGYTF.

The chain is built from TRBV28 and TRBJ2-7, with TRBD2 as a possible D gene (5 bases). CDR3 length equals 16 residues. V gave up 4 bases and J gave up 4 bases, with 20 bases separating them. Germline V gene sequence: CDR1 MDHEN, CDR2 SYDVKM. The CDR3 loop reads CASSSPSLVAKYEQYF. DNA of the CDR3: TGTGCCAGCAGTTCGCCATCACTAGTGGCCAAATACGAGCAGTACTTC.

The chain joins TRBV4-1 to TRBJ1-2, with TRBD1 as a possible D gene (6 bases). In germline, CDR1 is MGHRA, CDR2 YSYEKL. Trimming removed 5 bases from V and 0 bases from J, with 19 bases in between. This CDR3 spans 17 amino acids. CDR3 region: CASSSGGALSPNYGYTF. As DNA, the CDR3 is TGCGCCAGCAGCAGTGGGGGGGCCCTATCTCCTAACTATGGCTACACCTTC.

This clone appeared once. The chain has TRBV6-5 and TRBJ1-3; D gene uncertain. Germline V CDR1 and CDR2: MNHEY, SVGAGI. CDR3 length equals 11 residues. The V and J ends lost 4 bases and 5 bases respectively, with 3 bases between them. CDR3 DNA: TGTGCCAGCAGTTCGCGAAACACCATATATTTT. It translates to CASSSRNTIYF.

The gene calls are TRBV28 and TRBJ2-7; 8 bases line up with TRBD2. Germline loops: CDR1 MDHEN, CDR2 SYDVKM. There are 18 residues in the CDR3. Germline trimming cut 3 bases from V and 3 bases from J; bases unmatched to any gene: 16. As DNA, the CDR3 is TGTGCCAGCAGTTTTCACCCACTACTAGCGGCAACTCGCTACGAGCAGTACTTC. Its translation: CASSFHPLLAATRYEQYF. The full variable domain, rest sourced from reference TRBV28 and TRBJ2-7, is DVKVTQSSRYLVKRTGEKVFLECVQDMDHENMFWYRQDPGLGLRLIYFSYDVKMKEKGDIPEGYSVSREKKERFSLILESASTNQTSMYLCASSFHPLLAATRYEQYFGPGTRLTVT.

The gene calls are TRBV29-1 and TRBJ2-5, with TRBD2 identical over 13 bases. V lost 3 bases, J lost 0 bases, and 4 bases stayed unmatched. CDR3 length equals 16 residues. Germline V CDR1 and CDR2: SQVTM, ANQGSEA. This chain's CDR3 is CSVEGLAGPYQETQYF. In DNA form, the CDR3 reads TGCAGCGTTGAGGGACTAGCGGGACCGTACCAAGAGACCCAGTACTTC.

This rearrangement joins TRBV29-1 to TRBJ1-2; TRBD1 matches 7 bases. Trimming removed 4 bases from V and 9 bases from J; junction bases left unmatched: 17. This CDR3 spans 15 amino acids. Germline values: CDR1 SQVTM, CDR2 ANQGSEA. In nucleotides, the CDR3 is TGCAGCGTTGTTTCCATAAAACGACAGGGAGCGCGCTACACCTTC. It is translated as CSVVSIKRQGARYTF.

J is TRBJ2-2 and V is TRBV2, with 10 nucleotides matching TRBD2. The length of the CDR3 is 17 residues. CDR1 is SNHLY, CDR2 FYNNEI, per germline. With V trimmed by 1 base and J by 5 bases, 7 bases remained unmatched. The CDR3 region is CASSEGAGGPGTGELFF. The CDR3 region has the DNA TGTGCCAGCAGTGAAGGAGCGGGAGGGCCGGGGACCGGGGAGCTGTTTTTT. The full variable domain, its missing parts supplied by reference TRBV2 and TRBJ2-2, is EPEVTQTPSHQVTQMGQEVILRCVPISNHLYFYWYRQILGQKVEFLVSFYNNEISEKSEIFDDQFSVERPDGSNFTLKIRSTKLEDSAMYFCASSEGAGGPGTGELFFGEGSRLTVL.

The chain combines TRBV5-1 with TRBJ1-6; D unclear. In germline, CDR1 is SGHRS, CDR2 YFSETQ. The CDR3 is made up of 15 amino acids. V was shortened by 4 bases and J by 9 bases, with 17 bases between the two germline ends. CDR3 DNA: TGCGCCAGCAGCCCCCTCGGACCAAGAGGTTCACCCCTCCACTTT. Its protein product is CASSPLGPRGSPLHF. Filled out from reference TRBV5-1 and TRBJ1-6, the complete variable domain reads KAGVTQTPRYLIKTRGQQVTLSCSPISGHRSVSWYQQTPGQGLQFLFEYFSETQRNKGNFPGRFSGRQFSNSRSEMNVSTLELGDSALYLCASSPLGPRGSPLHFGNGTRLTVT.

The rearrangement joins TRBV6-1 to TRBJ1-3; D possibly corresponds to TRBD1 (5 bases). From germline, CDR1 is MNHNS and CDR2 SASEGT. This CDR3 contains 13 residues. Trimming removed 6 bases at V and 1 base at J, with 7 bases between. The CDR3: CASSRQSGNTIYF. The CDR3 region has the DNA TGTGCCAGCAGCCGACAGTCTGGAAACACCATATATTTT.

This clone was observed a few times. The chain has TRBV6-1 and TRBJ2-5; 12 bases fit TRBD2. Germline CDR1 reads MNHNS; CDR2 reads SASEGT. The CDR3 is 16 residues long. Trimming at V came to 0 bases and at J to 5 bases, leaving 4 bases not matched to a gene. The CDR3: CASSEARLAGGETQYF. The CDR3 DNA follows: TGTGCCAGCAGTGAAGCGCGGCTAGCGGGGGGGGAGACCCAGTACTTC.

This clone turned up a few times. This rearrangement joins TRBV18 to TRBJ1-5; the D gene is possibly TRBD1 (5 bases). CDR3 size: 15 residues. The V and J ends lost 4 bases and 6 bases respectively, with 16 bases between them. The germline CDR1 and CDR2 sequences are KGHSH and LQKENI. The CDR3 sequence: CASSLLQGALQPQHF. Here the CDR3 DNA reads TGTGCCAGCTCACTTCTTCAGGGTGCTCTTCAGCCCCAGCATTTT.

Written as DNA, the CDR3 is TGTGCCATCCAAAGGTACACCTCAACGTCGGGCTACACCTTC. Translated: CAIQRYTSTSGYTF. This rearrangement joins TRBV2 to TRBJ1-2; D is undetermined. The ends were cut back, 10 bases at V and 8 bases at J, with 23 bases in the middle. The CDR3 runs 14 residues. Germline CDR1 and CDR2: SNHLY and FYNNEI.

In this sample, this clone turned up once. This rearrangement joins TRBV20-1 to TRBJ2-3; no definite D call. CDR1 DFQATT and CDR2 SNEGSKA come from the germline V gene (reference sequence). The germline V and J ends were trimmed by 6 bases and 4 bases, with 8 bases remaining between them. This CDR3 has 11 amino acids. The CDR3 sequence is CSANRADTQYF. The CDR3 DNA sequence: TGCAGTGCCAATAGGGCAGATACGCAGTATTTT.

The V call is TRBV5-4, the J call TRBJ2-3, with 7 bases that match TRBD1. The J segment lost 4 bases and the V segment lost 3 bases, leaving 8 bases of the junction unmatched. The CDR3 length is 15 residues. Per the germline V gene, CDR1 is SGHNT and CDR2 is YYREEE (reference sequence). CDR3 loop: CASSSIGQAADTQYF. Written as DNA, the CDR3 is TGTGCCAGCAGCTCAATCGGACAGGCGGCAGATACGCAGTATTTT.

The V call is TRBV28, the J call TRBJ1-2; D may be TRBD1 (6 bases). Trimming took off 5 bases at V and 1 base at J, with 14 bases between the two ends. Germline CDR1 and CDR2: MDHEN and SYDVKM. The CDR3 contains 15 residues. The CDR3 sequence is CASSIGPGDNYGYTF. The DNA for the CDR3 is TGTGCCAGCAGTATCGGGCCAGGGGATAACTATGGCTACACCTTC.

The chain employs TRBV19 and TRBJ2-2; D ambiguous. Trimming shortened V by 8 bases and J by 4 bases, and 8 bases separated the two germline ends. The germline CDR1 and CDR2 sequences are LNHDA and SQIVND (reference sequence). The CDR3 has 12 amino acids. The CDR3, as DNA: TGTGCCAGTCGACCGGGCACCGGGGAGCTGTTTTTT. It encodes CASRPGTGELFF.

The chain couples TRBV5-4 to TRBJ2-7, with D unresolved. The CDR3 sequence is 13 residues long. V was pared by 0 bases and J by 3 bases, with 7 bases between. Germline CDR1 is SGHNT and CDR2 is YYREEE (reference sequence). CDR3 sequence (DNA): TGTGCCAGCAGCTTGGTGGGGAACTACGAGCAGTACTTC. Translating it yields CASSLVGNYEQYF.